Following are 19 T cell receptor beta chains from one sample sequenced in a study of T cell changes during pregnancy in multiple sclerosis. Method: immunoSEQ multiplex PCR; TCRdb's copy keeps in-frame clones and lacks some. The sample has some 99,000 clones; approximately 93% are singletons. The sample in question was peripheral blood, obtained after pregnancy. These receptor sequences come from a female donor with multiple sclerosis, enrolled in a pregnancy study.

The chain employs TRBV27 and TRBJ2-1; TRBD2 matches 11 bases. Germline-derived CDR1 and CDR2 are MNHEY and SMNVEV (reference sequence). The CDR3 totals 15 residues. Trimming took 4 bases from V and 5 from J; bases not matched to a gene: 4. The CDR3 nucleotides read TGTGCCAGCAGTTCCGGGACTAGCGGAAACAATGAGCAGTTCTTC. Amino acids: CASSSGTSGNNEQFF.

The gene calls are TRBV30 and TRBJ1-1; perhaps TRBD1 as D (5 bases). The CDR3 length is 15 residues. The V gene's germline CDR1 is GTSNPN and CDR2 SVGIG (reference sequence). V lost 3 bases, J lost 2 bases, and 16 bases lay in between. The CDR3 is CAWRKLWGGNTEAFF. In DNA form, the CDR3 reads TGTGCCTGGAGGAAACTATGGGGCGGAAACACTGAAGCTTTCTTT.

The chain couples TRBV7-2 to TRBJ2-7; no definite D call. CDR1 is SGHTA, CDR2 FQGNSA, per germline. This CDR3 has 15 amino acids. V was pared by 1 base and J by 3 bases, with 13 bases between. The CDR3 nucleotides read TGTGCCAGCAGCTTAGGCCCAGATCGTTACTACGAGCAGTACTTC. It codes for CASSLGPDRYYEQYF.

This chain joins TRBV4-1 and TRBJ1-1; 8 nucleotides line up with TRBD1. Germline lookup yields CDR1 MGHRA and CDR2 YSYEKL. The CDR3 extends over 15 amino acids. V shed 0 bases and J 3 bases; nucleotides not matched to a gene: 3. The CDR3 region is CASSQEVTGDTEAFF. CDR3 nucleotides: TGCGCCAGCAGCCAAGAAGTGACAGGGGACACTGAAGCTTTCTTT.

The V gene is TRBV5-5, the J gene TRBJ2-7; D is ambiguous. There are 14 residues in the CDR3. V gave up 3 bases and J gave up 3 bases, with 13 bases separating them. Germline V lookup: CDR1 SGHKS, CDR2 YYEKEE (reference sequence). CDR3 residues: CASSYYQSNYEQYF. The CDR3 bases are TGTGCCAGCAGCTATTATCAGTCAAACTACGAGCAGTACTTC.

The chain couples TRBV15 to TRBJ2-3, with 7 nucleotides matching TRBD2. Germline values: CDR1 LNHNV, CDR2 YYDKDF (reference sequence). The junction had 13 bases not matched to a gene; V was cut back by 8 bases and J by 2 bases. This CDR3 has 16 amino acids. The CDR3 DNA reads TGTGCCACCTCTTGGGGAGAGGGGACTAACACAGATACGCAGTATTTT. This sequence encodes CATSWGEGTNTDTQYF.

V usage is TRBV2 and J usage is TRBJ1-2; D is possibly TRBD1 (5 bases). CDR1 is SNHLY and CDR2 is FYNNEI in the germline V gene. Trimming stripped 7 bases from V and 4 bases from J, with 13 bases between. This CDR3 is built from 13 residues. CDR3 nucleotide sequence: TGTGCCAGCACCCAAGACAGACTCTATGGCTACACCTTC. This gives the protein CASTQDRLYGYTF.

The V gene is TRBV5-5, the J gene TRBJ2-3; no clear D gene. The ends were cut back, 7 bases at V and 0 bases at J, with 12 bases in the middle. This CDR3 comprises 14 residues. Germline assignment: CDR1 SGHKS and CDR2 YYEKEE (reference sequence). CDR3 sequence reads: CASYKLKSTDTQYF. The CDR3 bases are TGTGCCAGCTATAAGCTCAAGAGCACAGATACGCAGTATTTT.

CDR3 nucleotides: TGTGCCAGCAGCGCCAAGCAGGGTTTTGGGTACGAGCAGTACTTC. It is translated as CASSAKQGFGYEQYF. The V call is TRBV13, the J call TRBJ2-7; perhaps TRBD1 as D (5 bases). V was cut by 5 bases and J by 4 bases, with 18 bases left in between. The length of the CDR3 is 15 residues. The germline gives CDR1 PRHDT, CDR2 FYEKMQ (reference sequence). The variable domain in full, completed from reference TRBV13 and TRBJ2-7, reads AAGVIQSPRHLIKEKRETATLKCYPIPRHDTVYWYQQGPGQDPQFLISFYEKMQSDKGSIPDRFSAQQFSDYHSELNMSSLELGDSALYFCASSAKQGFGYEQYFGPGTRLTVT.

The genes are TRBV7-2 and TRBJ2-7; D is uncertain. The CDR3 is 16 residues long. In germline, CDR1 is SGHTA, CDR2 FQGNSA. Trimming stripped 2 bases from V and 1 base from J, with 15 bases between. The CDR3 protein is CASSLYPQAASYEQYF. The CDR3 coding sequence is TGTGCCAGCAGCTTATACCCGCAGGCAGCTTCCTACGAGCAGTACTTC.

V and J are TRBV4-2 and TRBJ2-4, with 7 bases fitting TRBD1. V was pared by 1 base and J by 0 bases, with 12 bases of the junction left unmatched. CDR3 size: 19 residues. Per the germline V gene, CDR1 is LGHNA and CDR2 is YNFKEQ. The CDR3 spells CASSQVAAATGLAKNIQYF. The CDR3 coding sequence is TGTGCCAGCAGCCAAGTGGCCGCAGCGACAGGGCTAGCCAAAAACATTCAGTACTTC.

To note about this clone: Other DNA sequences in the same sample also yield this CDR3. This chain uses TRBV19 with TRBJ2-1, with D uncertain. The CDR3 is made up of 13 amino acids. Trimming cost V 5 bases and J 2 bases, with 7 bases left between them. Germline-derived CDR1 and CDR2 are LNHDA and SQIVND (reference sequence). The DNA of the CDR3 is TGTGCCAGTAGTTCCGGTACCTACAATGAGCAGTTCTTC. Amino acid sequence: CASSSGTYNEQFF.

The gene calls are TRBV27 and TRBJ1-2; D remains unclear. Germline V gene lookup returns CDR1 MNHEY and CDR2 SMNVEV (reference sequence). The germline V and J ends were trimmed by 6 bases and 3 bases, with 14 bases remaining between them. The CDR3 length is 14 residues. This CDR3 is CASRELGRDYGYTF. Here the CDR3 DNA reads TGTGCCAGCAGGGAGCTTGGGAGGGACTATGGCTACACCTTC.

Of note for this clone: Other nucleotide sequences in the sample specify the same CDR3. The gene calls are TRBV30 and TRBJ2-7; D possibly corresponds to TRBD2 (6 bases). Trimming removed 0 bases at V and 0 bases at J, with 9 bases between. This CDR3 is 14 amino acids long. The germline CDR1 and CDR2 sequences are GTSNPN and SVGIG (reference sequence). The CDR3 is CAWSVGGSSYEQYF. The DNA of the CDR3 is TGTGCCTGGAGTGTAGGAGGGAGCTCCTACGAGCAGTACTTC.

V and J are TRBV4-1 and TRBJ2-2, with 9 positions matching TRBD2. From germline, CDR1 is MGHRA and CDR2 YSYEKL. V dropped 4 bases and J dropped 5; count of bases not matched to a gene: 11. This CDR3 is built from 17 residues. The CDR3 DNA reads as TGCGCCAGCAGCCCTCGGGGAGTAGCGGGAGTTACCGGGGAGCTGTTTTTT. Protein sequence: CASSPRGVAGVTGELFF.

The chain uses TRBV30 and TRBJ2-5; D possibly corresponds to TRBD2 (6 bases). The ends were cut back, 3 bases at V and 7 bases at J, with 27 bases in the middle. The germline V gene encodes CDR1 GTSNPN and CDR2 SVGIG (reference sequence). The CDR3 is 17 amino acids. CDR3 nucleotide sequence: TGTGCCTGGAGCCTTCCCCGGGGGTCGATAGATTTAGGGACCCAGTACTTC. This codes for CAWSLPRGSIDLGTQYF. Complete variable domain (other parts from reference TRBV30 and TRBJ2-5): SQTIHQWPATLVQPVGSPLSLECTVEGTSNPNLYWYRQAAGRGLQLLFYSVGIGQISSEVPQNLSASRPQDRQFILSSKKLLLSDSGFYLCAWSLPRGSIDLGTQYFGPGTRLLVL.

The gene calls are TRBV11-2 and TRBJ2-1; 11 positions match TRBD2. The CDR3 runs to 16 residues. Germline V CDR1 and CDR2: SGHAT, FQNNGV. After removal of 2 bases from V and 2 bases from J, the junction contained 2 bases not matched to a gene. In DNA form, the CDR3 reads TGTGCCAGCAGCTTAAATAGCGGGAGGGCCTACAATGAGCAGTTCTTC. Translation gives CASSLNSGRAYNEQFF.

CDR3 DNA sequence: TGTGCCACCAGCCAATCGACAGGGTTCGCCAATCAGCCCCAGCATTTT. Its protein product is CATSQSTGFANQPQHF. The gene calls are TRBV15 and TRBJ1-5; TRBD1 matches 7 bases. The CDR3 has 16 residues. V dropped 5 bases and J dropped 3; count of bases not matched to a gene: 10. The germline V gene encodes CDR1 LNHNV and CDR2 YYDKDF (reference sequence). Using reference TRBV15 and TRBJ1-5 for the parts outside the CDR3, the full variable domain is DAMVIQNPRYQVTQFGKPVTLSCSQTLNHNVMYWYQQKSSQAPKLLFHYYDKDFNNEADTPDNFQSRRPNTSFCFLDIRSPGLGDTAMYLCATSQSTGFANQPQHFGDGTRLSIL.

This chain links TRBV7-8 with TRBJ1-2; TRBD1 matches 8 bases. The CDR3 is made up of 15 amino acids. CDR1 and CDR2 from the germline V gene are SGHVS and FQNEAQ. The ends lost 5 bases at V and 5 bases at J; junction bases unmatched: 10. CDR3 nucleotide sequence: TGTGCCAGCAGCGCCCAGGGGGCTCGAGAATATGGCTACACCTTC. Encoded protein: CASSAQGAREYGYTF.